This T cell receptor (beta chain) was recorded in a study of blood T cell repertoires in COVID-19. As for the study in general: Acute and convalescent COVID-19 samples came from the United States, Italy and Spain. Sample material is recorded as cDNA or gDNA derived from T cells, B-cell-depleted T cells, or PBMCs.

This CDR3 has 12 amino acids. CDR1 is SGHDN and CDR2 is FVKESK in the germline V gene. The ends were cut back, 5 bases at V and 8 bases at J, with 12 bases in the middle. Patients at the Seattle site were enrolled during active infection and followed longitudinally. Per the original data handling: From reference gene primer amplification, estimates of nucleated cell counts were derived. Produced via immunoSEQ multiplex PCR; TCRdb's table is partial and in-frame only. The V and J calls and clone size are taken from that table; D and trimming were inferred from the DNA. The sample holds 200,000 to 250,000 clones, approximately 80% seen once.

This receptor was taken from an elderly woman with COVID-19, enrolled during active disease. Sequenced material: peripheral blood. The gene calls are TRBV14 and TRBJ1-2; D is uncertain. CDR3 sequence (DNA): TGTGCCAGCAGCTTGGGCCCCGTAGGCTACACCTTC. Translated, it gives CASSLGPVGYTF.